Presented here are 22 T cell receptor beta chains from one specimen sequenced in a study of shared clonotypes between healthy human individuals. Clones were sequenced by immunoSEQ multiplex PCR, and TCRdb holds only the in-frame ones, with some missing. Of under 350,000 clones in the sample, around 90% are singletons; the top ten hold about 16%. The sample was memory CD8+ T cells sorted from blood. The subset here: CD45RO+ cells pooled with CCR7-negative TemRA cells. The receptors were gathered from a man younger than 30 in good health.

The V and J genes are TRBV11-2 and TRBJ2-7; TRBD1 or TRBD2 may be the D gene (5 bases each). Trimming stripped 0 bases from V and 0 bases from J, with 21 bases between. Germline V CDR1 and CDR2: SGHAT, FQNNGV. The CDR3 sequence is 19 residues long. The CDR3 protein is CASSLDPGRESWVSYEQYF. The CDR3 DNA reads as TGTGCCAGCAGCTTAGATCCGGGCAGGGAGAGTTGGGTCTCCTACGAGCAGTACTTC.

This clone was seen more than once but under ten times. The chain recombines TRBV4-1 with TRBJ1-6; 11 nucleotides align to TRBD1. The V and J ends lost 4 bases and 10 bases, in that order; junction bases with no gene match: 9. The CDR3 totals 16 residues. Per germline, CDR1 MGHRA and CDR2 YSYEKL. This CDR3 reads CASSLEGQGVGSPLHF. DNA for the CDR3: TGCGCCAGCAGCCTAGAGGGACAGGGGGTAGGATCACCCCTCCACTTT.

This chain uses TRBV11-2 with TRBJ2-7; 8 bases match TRBD2. V lost 5 bases to trimming and J lost 0 bases; unmatched junction nucleotides: 9. The germline V gene has CDR1 SGHAT and CDR2 FQNNGV. The CDR3 loop spans 16 amino acids. The CDR3 DNA is TGTGCCAGCAGCGCCCCGGGACTAGGAAGCTCCTACGAGCAGTACTTC. Its protein is CASSAPGLGSSYEQYF.

The genes are TRBV19 and TRBJ1-2, with 7 bases lining up with TRBD1. The CDR3 runs to 17 residues. Germline lookup yields CDR1 LNHDA and CDR2 SQIVND (reference sequence). With 5 bases clipped from V and 7 bases from J, the junction kept 19 bases outside the gene matches. CDR3 sequence: CASSPRVEGARPAGYTF. The CDR3 region has the DNA TGTGCCAGTAGTCCCCGGGTGGAGGGGGCGCGGCCCGCTGGCTACACCTTC.

The rearrangement links TRBV6-5 to TRBJ1-1; D is uncertain. This CDR3 is built from 11 residues. Per germline, CDR1 MNHEY and CDR2 SVGAGI. Trimming pared 4 bases from V and 4 bases from J, leaving 4 bases between. CDR3 coding DNA: TGTGCCAGCAGTTGGGGCACTGAAGCTTTCTTT. Amino acids: CASSWGTEAFF.

The genes are TRBV7-9 and TRBJ1-1; D is undetermined. This CDR3 is 13 amino acids long. Looked up from germline, CDR1 is SEHNR and CDR2 is FQNEAQ (reference sequence). Trimming took 3 bases from V and 1 from J, leaving 6 bases between them. The CDR3 region has the DNA TGTGCCAGCAGCTTTTCGGCGAACACTGAAGCTTTCTTT. It yields the protein CASSFSANTEAFF. Full variable domain (outside the CDR3, taken from reference TRBV7-9 and TRBJ1-1): DTGVSQNPRHKITKRGQNVTFRCDPISEHNRLYWYRQTLGQGPEFLTYFQNEAQLEKSRLLSDRFSAERPKGSFSTLEIQRTEQGDSAMYLCASSFSANTEAFFGQGTRLTVV.

This clone was detected once. This chain links TRBV4-1 with TRBJ1-1; maybe TRBD1 (6 bases). Germline assignment: CDR1 MGHRA and CDR2 YSYEKL. This CDR3 contains 15 residues. Trimming removed 3 bases from V and 0 bases from J, with 11 bases in between. CDR3 sequence reads: CASSQRDTMNTEAFF. The CDR3 DNA reads TGCGCCAGCAGCCAGCGGGACACTATGAACACTGAAGCTTTCTTT.

The V gene is TRBV7-9, the J gene TRBJ2-7; D uncertain. V lost 5 bases and J 7 bases, leaving 12 bases between the germline ends. CDR3 length: 12 residues. The germline V gene encodes CDR1 SEHNR and CDR2 FQNEAQ (reference sequence). For the CDR3, the DNA is TGTGCCAGCAGCACCCGTTCTGGGGAGCAGTACTTC. Translated: CASSTRSGEQYF. The full variable domain, with the rest looked up from reference TRBV7-9 and TRBJ2-7, is DTGVSQNPRHKITKRGQNVTFRCDPISEHNRLYWYRQTLGQGPEFLTYFQNEAQLEKSRLLSDRFSAERPKGSFSTLEIQRTEQGDSAMYLCASSTRSGEQYFGPGTRLTVT.

The V call is TRBV6-5, the J call TRBJ1-2; D gene uncertain. V was pared by 5 bases and J by 6 bases, with 13 bases between. The CDR3 is made up of 13 amino acids. Germline V gene sequence: CDR1 MNHEY, CDR2 SVGAGI. The CDR3 region is CASSPPGFHGYTF. Written as DNA, the CDR3 is TGTGCCAGCAGTCCCCCGGGTTTCCATGGCTACACCTTC.

The sample holds one count of this clone. The V call is TRBV5-4, the J call TRBJ1-3, with 10 bases matching TRBD1. V lost 5 bases to trimming and J lost 3 bases; unmatched junction nucleotides: 5. This CDR3 is 15 amino acids long. Germline V gene data show CDR1 as SGHNT and CDR2 as YYREEE (reference sequence). CDR3 residues: CASRPGQGLGNTIYF. The CDR3 DNA follows: TGTGCCAGCAGGCCGGGACAGGGGCTTGGAAACACCATATATTTT.

This chain connects TRBV10-3 to TRBJ2-5; 8 bases map to TRBD2. CDR1 is ENHRY and CDR2 is SYGVKD in the germline V gene. The V gene end was trimmed by 6 bases and the J gene end by 2 bases; junction bases not matched to a gene: 5. CDR3 length: 14 residues. CDR3 bases: TGTGCCATCAGCGGCGGGGGGCCACAAGAGACCCAGTACTTC. Protein: CAISGGGPQETQYF.

This rearrangement joins TRBV28 to TRBJ1-5; D remains unclear. Trimming removed 3 bases at V and 0 bases at J, with 12 bases between. Germline-derived CDR1 and CDR2 are MDHEN and SYDVKM. The CDR3 spans 16 residues. CDR3 nucleotides: TGTGCCAGCAGTTTTACCGGGCTTTATAGCAATCAGCCCCAGCATTTT. Amino acid sequence: CASSFTGLYSNQPQHF.

This clone was counted a single time. The CDR3 is CASSSTPGQHTEAFF. CDR3 nucleotides: TGTGCCAGCAGCTCGACGCCGGGACAGCACACTGAAGCTTTCTTT. The chain recombines TRBV28 with TRBJ1-1; the match to TRBD1 covers 7 bases. After removal of 6 bases from V and 3 bases from J, the junction contained 10 bases not matched to a gene. The CDR3 extends over 15 amino acids. CDR1 and CDR2 (germline): MDHEN, SYDVKM.

The CDR3, as DNA: TGTGCCAGCAGTTTATCAGGGGACGCCGACGAGCAGTACTTC. Protein sequence: CASSLSGDADEQYF. The chain links TRBV27 to TRBJ2-7, with D perhaps being TRBD1 or TRBD2 (5 bases each). The CDR3 loop spans 14 amino acids. Looked up from germline, CDR1 is MNHEY and CDR2 is SMNVEV (reference sequence). V shed 0 bases and J shed 5 bases, with 11 bases lying between them.

This clone occurred once. The CDR3 spells CACLSGGFSNQPQHF. The CDR3 DNA reads as TGTGCCTGCTTGAGCGGGGGGTTTAGCAATCAGCCCCAGCATTTT. V is TRBV30 and J is TRBJ1-5, with TRBD1 as a possible D gene (5 bases). V was clipped by 6 bases and J by 0 bases, with 15 bases between them. This CDR3 has 15 amino acids. Germline CDR1 and CDR2: GTSNPN and SVGIG (reference sequence).

The V gene is TRBV2, the J gene TRBJ2-7, with 10 bases identical to TRBD2. The V gene's germline CDR1 is SNHLY and CDR2 FYNNEI. CDR3 length: 17 amino acids. V trimming: 4 bases; J trimming: 4 bases; junction bases outside the gene matches: 13. The CDR3 bases are TGTGCCAGCAGTGGAAATATTGGAATAGCGGGAGGATACGAGCAGTACTTC. This sequence encodes CASSGNIGIAGGYEQYF.

V is TRBV7-6 and J is TRBJ1-1; no reliable D call. Trimming removed 6 bases from V and 0 bases from J, with 8 bases in between. CDR3 length: 13 residues. The germline V gene has CDR1 SGHVS and CDR2 FNYEAQ. CDR3 sequence (DNA): TGTGCCAGCAGATTAACGATGAACACTGAAGCTTTCTTT. This gives the protein CASRLTMNTEAFF.

The chain links TRBV9 to TRBJ2-1; 8 positions agree with TRBD2. CDR3 length: 16 amino acids. The germline gives CDR1 SGDLS, CDR2 YYNGEE. Trimming cost V 2 bases and J 2 bases; bases outside gene matches: 6. CDR3 region: CASSVAAGLAYNEQFF. For the CDR3, the DNA is TGTGCCAGCAGCGTCGCAGCGGGACTAGCCTACAATGAGCAGTTCTTC.

The chain carries TRBV28 and TRBJ1-4; TRBD1 is a possible D gene (5 bases). Germline CDR1 and CDR2: MDHEN and SYDVKM. Trimming took 1 base from V and 8 from J, leaving 14 bases between them. This CDR3 is 15 amino acids long. DNA of the CDR3: TGTGCCAGCAGTTTATACGGAGGGGACGGGGAAAAACTGTTTTTT. This gives the protein CASSLYGGDGEKLFF.

J is TRBJ2-1 and V is TRBV7-2, with D maybe TRBD2 (5 bases). V lost 3 bases, J lost 0 bases, and 15 bases lay in between. This CDR3 is 17 amino acids long. CDR1 SGHTA and CDR2 FQGNSA come from the germline V gene. The CDR3 loop is CASSLKPSRSSYNEQFF. CDR3 bases: TGTGCCAGCAGCTTGAAGCCTAGCCGGAGCTCCTACAATGAGCAGTTCTTC.

V usage is TRBV15 and J usage is TRBJ1-2; TRBD1 agrees at 9 bases. CDR1 LNHNV and CDR2 YYDKDF come from the germline V gene (reference sequence). CDR3 length equals 18 residues. V lost 0 bases, J lost 6 bases, and 14 bases stayed unmatched. The CDR3 is CATSRDGTGISQLDGYTF. The CDR3, as DNA: TGTGCCACCAGCAGAGATGGGACAGGGATCTCGCAGCTCGATGGCTACACCTTC.

This clone was counted once. V gene TRBV30 combines with J gene TRBJ1-1, with TRBD1 as a possible D gene (6 bases). V was pared by 2 bases and J by 6 bases, with 10 bases between. The CDR3 is made up of 12 amino acids. Germline-derived CDR1 and CDR2 are GTSNPN and SVGIG (reference sequence). CDR3 nucleotides: TGTGCCTGGAGTAGTTGGACAGCTGAAGCTTTCTTT. Protein product: CAWSSWTAEAFF.